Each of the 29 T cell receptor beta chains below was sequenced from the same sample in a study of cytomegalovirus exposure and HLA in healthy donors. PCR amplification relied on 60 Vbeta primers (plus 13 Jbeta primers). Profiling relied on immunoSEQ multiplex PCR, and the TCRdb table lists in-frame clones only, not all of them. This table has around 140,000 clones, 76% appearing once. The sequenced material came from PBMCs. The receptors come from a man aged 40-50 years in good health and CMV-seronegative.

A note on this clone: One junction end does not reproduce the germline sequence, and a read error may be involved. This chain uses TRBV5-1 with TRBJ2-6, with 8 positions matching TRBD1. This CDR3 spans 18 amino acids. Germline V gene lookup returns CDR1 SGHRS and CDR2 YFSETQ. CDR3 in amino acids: CASSPEVQGASGANGLTF. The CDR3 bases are TGCGCCAGCAGCCCAGAGGTGCAGGGGGCGTCTGGGGCCAACGGCCTGACTTTC.

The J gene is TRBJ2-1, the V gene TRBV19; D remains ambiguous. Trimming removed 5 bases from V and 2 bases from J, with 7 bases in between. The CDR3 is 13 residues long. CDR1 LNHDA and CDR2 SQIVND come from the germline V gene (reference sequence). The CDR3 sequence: CASSEQAYNEQFF. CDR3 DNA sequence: TGTGCCAGTAGTGAACAAGCCTACAATGAGCAGTTCTTC.

The CDR3 bases are TGTGCCAGCAGTTTCGGGACAGGGGGCTCGTCTAGCAATCAGCCCCAGCATTTT. Translating gives CASSFGTGGSSSNQPQHF. J is TRBJ1-5 and V is TRBV5-6; 12 bases are a match to TRBD1. This CDR3 comprises 18 residues. Unmatched junction bases numbered 9, after V lost 5 bases and J lost 0 bases. CDR1 and CDR2 from the germline V gene are SGHDT and YYEEEE.

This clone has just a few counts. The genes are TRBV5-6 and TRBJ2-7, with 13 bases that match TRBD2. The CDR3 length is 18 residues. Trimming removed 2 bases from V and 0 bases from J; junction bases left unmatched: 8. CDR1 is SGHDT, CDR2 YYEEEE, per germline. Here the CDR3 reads CASSFPGLAGAPSYEQYF. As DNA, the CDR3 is TGTGCCAGCAGCTTCCCCGGACTAGCGGGGGCCCCCTCCTACGAGCAGTACTTC. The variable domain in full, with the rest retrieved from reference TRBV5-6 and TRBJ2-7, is DAGVTQSPTHLIKTRGQQVTLRCSPKSGHDTVSWYQQALGQGPQFIFQYYEEEERQRGNFPDRFSGHQFPNYSSELNVNALLLGDSALYLCASSFPGLAGAPSYEQYFGPGTRLTVT.

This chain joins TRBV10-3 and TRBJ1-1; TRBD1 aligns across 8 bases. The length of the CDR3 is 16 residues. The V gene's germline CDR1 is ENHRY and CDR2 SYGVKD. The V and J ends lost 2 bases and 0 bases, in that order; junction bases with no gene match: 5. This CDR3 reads CAISENRGSMNTEAFF. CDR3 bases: TGTGCCATCAGTGAGAACAGGGGGAGCATGAACACTGAAGCTTTCTTT.

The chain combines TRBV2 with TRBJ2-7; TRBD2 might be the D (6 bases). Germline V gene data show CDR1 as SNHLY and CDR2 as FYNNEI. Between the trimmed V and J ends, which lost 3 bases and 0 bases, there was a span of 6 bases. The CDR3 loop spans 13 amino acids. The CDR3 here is CASSEGGSYEQYF. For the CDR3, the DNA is TGTGCCAGCAGTGAGGGGGGCTCCTACGAGCAGTACTTC. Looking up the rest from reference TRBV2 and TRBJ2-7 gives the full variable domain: EPEVTQTPSHQVTQMGQEVILRCVPISNHLYFYWYRQILGQKVEFLVSFYNNEISEKSEIFDDQFSVERPDGSNFTLKIRSTKLEDSAMYFCASSEGGSYEQYFGPGTRLTVT.

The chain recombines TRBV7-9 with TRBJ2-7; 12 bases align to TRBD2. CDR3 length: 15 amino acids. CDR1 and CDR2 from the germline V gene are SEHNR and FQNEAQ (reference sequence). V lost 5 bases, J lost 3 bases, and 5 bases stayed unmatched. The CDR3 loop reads CASSKTSGRSYEQYF. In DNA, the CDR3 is TGTGCCAGCAGCAAAACTAGCGGGAGGAGCTACGAGCAGTACTTC.

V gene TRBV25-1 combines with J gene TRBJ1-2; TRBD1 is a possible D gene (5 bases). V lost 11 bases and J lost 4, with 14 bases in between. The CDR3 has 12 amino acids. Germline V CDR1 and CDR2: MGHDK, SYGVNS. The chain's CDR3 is CAPSHGGYGYTF. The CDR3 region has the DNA TGTGCCCCATCCCACGGGGGCTATGGCTACACCTTC.

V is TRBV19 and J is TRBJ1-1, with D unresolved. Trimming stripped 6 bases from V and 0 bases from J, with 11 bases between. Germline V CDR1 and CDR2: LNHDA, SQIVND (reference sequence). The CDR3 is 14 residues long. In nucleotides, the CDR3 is TGTGCCAGTAGCTCACAGTTTATGAACACTGAAGCTTTCTTT. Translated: CASSSQFMNTEAFF. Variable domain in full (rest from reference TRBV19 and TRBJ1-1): DGGITQSPKYLFRKEGQNVTLSCEQNLNHDAMYWYRQDPGQGLRLIYYSQIVNDFQKGDIAEGYSVSREKKESFPLTVTSAQKNPTAFYLCASSSQFMNTEAFFGQGTRLTVV.

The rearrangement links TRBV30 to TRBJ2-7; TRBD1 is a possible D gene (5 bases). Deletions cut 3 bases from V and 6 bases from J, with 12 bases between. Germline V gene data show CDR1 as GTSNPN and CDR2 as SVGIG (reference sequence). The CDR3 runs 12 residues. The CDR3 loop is CAWSGRGFEQYF. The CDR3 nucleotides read TGTGCCTGGAGCGGAAGGGGATTCGAGCAGTACTTC.

The CDR3 bases are TGTGCCAGCAAGGCGGTGGGTCAGGAGCAGTACTTC. It specifies CASKAVGQEQYF. The chain couples TRBV11-1 to TRBJ2-7, with D unclear. The V and J ends lost 7 bases and 7 bases respectively, with 14 bases between them. CDR1 and CDR2 from the germline V gene are SGHAT and FQDESV (reference sequence). The CDR3 length is 12 residues.

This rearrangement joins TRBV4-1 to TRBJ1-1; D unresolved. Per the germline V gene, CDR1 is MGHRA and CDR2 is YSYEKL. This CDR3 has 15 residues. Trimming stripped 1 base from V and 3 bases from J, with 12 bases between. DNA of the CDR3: TGCGCCAGCAGCCAAGTTATTCGGTCCTACACTGAAGCTTTCTTT. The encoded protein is CASSQVIRSYTEAFF.

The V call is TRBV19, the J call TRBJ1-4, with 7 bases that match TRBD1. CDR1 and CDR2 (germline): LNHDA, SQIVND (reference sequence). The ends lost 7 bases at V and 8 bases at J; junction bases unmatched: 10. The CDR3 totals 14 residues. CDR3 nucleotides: TGTGCCAGTAAGATGACAGGGTCGGACGAAAAACTGTTTTTT. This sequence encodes CASKMTGSDEKLFF.

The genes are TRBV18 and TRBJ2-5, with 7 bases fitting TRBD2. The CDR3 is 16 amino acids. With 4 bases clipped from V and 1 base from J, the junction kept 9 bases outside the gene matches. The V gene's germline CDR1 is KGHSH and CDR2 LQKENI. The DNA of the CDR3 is TGTGCCAGCTCACGATCAGCCGGGACTATCCAAGAGACCCAGTACTTC. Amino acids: CASSRSAGTIQETQYF.

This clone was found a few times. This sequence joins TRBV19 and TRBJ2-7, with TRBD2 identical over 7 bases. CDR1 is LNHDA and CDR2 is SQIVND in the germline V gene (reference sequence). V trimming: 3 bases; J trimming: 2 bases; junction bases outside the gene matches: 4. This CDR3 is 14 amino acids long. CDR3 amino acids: CASSMGLPPYEQYF. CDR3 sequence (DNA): TGTGCCAGTAGTATGGGACTACCCCCCTACGAGCAGTACTTC.

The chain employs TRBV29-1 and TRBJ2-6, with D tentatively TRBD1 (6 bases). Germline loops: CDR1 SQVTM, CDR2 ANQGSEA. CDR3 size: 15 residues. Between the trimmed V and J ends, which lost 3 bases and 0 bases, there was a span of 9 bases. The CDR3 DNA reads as TGCAGCGTTGAGGGGGACATCTCTGGGGCCAACGTCCTGACTTTC. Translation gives CSVEGDISGANVLTF.

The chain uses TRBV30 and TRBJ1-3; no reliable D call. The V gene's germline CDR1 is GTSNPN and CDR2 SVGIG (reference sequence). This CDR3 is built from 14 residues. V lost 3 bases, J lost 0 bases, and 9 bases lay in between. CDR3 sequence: CAWRQPISGNTIYF. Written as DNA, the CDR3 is TGTGCCTGGAGACAGCCTATCTCTGGAAACACCATATATTTT.

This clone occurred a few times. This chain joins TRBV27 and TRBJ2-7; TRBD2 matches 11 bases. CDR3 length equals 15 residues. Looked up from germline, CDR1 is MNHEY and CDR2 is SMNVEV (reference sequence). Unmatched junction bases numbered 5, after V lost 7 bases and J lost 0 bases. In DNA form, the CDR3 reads TGTGCCAGCACCCCCGGGACTAGCGGCTCCTACGAGCAGTACTTC. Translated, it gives CASTPGTSGSYEQYF.

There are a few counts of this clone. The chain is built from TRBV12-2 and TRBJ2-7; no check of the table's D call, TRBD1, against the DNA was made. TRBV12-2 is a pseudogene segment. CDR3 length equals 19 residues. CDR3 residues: CASRSEDRGRRGNSYEQYF. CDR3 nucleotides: TGTGCAAGTCGCTCGGAGGACAGGGGGCGCAGGGGGAACTCCTACGAGCAGTACTTC.

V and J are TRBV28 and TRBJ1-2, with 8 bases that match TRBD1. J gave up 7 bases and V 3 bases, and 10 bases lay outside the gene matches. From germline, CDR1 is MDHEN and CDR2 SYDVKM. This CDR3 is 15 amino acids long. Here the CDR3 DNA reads TGTGCCAGCAGTTTGTCGGCAGGGGGCGCCTCTGGCTACACCTTC. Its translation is CASSLSAGGASGYTF.

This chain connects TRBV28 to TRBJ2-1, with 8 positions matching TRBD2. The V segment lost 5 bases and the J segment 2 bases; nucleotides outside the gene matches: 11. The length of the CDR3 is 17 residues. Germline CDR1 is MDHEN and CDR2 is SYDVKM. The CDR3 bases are TGTGCCAGCAGTCCCTCGTCTAGCGGGCCTACCTACAATGAGCAGTTCTTC. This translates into CASSPSSSGPTYNEQFF.

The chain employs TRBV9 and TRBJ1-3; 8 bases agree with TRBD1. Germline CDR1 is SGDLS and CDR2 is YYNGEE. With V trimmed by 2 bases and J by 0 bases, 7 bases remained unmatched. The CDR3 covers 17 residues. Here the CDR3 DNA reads TGTGCCAGCAGCGTGAACCGGGACAGGCCCTCTGGAAACACCATATATTTT. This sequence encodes CASSVNRDRPSGNTIYF.

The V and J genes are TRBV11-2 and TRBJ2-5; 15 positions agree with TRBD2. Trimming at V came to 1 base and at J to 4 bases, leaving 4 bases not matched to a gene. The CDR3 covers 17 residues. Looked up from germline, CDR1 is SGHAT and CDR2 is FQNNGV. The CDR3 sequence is CASSLAPGLAGGETQYF. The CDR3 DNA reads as TGTGCCAGCAGCTTAGCCCCGGGACTAGCGGGAGGAGAGACCCAGTACTTC.

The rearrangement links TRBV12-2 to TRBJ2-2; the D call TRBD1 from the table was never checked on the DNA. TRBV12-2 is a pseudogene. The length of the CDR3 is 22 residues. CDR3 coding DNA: TGTGCAAGTCGTTCACCCAATATTCAGGGGCTTTATCGGGCTTCGAACACCGGGGAGCTGTTTTTT. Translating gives CASRSPNIQGLYRASNTGELFF.

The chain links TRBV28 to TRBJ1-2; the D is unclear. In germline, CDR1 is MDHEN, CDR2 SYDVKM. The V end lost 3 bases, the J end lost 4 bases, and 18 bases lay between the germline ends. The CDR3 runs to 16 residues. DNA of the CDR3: TGTGCCAGCAGTTTTTGGGCTTCCTCCGCGGGCTATGGCTACACCTTC. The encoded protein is CASSFWASSAGYGYTF.

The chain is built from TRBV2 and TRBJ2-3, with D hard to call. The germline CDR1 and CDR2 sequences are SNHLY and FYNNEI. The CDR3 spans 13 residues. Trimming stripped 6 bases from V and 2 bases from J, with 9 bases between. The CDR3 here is CASRWRNTDTQYF. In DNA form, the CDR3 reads TGTGCCAGCAGGTGGCGGAACACAGATACGCAGTATTTT.

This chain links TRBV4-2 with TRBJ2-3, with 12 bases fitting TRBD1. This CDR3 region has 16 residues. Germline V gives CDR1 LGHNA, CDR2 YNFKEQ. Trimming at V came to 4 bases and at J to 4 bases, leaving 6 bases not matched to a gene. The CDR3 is CASSPTGQGAADTQYF. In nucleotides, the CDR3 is TGTGCCAGCAGCCCCACGGGACAGGGGGCCGCAGATACGCAGTATTTT.

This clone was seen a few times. DNA for the CDR3: TGTGCCAGCTCACCACGGACTAGCGGGAGTGGGTCTTACCTCTACAATGAGCAGTTCTTC. As protein: CASSPRTSGSGSYLYNEQFF. The chain carries TRBV18 and TRBJ2-1, with 13 nucleotides matching TRBD2. The CDR3 is 20 residues long. Unmatched junction bases numbered 12, after V lost 1 base and J lost 3 bases. Germline CDR1 is KGHSH and CDR2 is LQKENI.

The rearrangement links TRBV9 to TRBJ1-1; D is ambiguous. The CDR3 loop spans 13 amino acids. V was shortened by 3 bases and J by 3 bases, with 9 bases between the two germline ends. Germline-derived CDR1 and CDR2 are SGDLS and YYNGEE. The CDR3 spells CASSATPDTEAFF. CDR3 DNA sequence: TGTGCCAGCAGCGCAACGCCAGACACTGAAGCTTTCTTT.